This T cell receptor (beta chain) was recorded in a study of early T cells in non-severe SARS-CoV-2 infection (dated by TCRdb to the early 2020s). About the investigation overall: TCR sequencing used bulk RNA from unsorted whole blood, so alpha and beta chains could not be paired.

This was a case-control study nested in a cohort of healthcare workers in London, UK, who had nasopharyngeal swab PCR tests and blood samples taken every week. Healthcare workers were enrolled in the week of the UK lockdown, from 23 to 31 March 2020, and were followed every week for up to about 16 weeks. Study-wide findings and limitations: VDJdb matching was skewed toward anti-spike CD8 responses and likely underestimated virus-specific expansions, missing private and CD4 specificities.

The protocol used for the library was 5' RACE. Sequenced on a NextSeq 500. The TCR library protocol attached unique molecular identifiers to individual cDNA molecules to correct for sequencing error and PCR bias. Both TCR alpha and beta chains were sequenced, and tight co-correlation was observed between alpha and beta sequence abundances in each sample. On the study's bioinformatics: Decombinator V4 was used to perform V gene, J gene and CDR3 annotation of TCR sequences. TCRs were defined as expanded if a significant change between any two time points was detected under a Poisson model with p below 0.0001. TCR abundances were normalised to the total number of TCRs sequenced per sample and were expressed as counts per million. MAIT TCRs were defined by TRAV1-2 paired with TRAJ12, TRAJ20 or TRAJ33, and iNKT TCRs by TRAV10 paired with TRAJ18. VDJdb, accessed 1 November 2021, was searched for CMV, EBV and SARS-CoV-2 annotated TCRs, excluding TCRs annotated for multiple antigens. TCRdb trimmed the raw reads at Q25, called clones with MiXCR and kept productive beta chains. Rows are combined by CDR3 protein, so each entry shows the most common genes and DNA. TCRdb assigned the V and J calls; the authors' analysis was not used. The sample table contains 65,000 to 85,000 distinct CDR3 sequences; only one count was recorded for over 8% of them. The ten largest clones capture 15% of the sample.

This clonotype occurred many times. This receptor's antigen is unknown. There are no base qualities to consult, and no much larger clone falls within one base. CDR3 length: 16 amino acids, cysteine to phenylalanine. Here the CDR3 DNA is all that survives: 48 bases in frame from base 1. From V the trimming removes 4 bases and from J it removes 3 bases, while the gene matches leave 6 bases of the junction unaccounted for. CDR1 and CDR2, looked up from the germline V gene (reference sequence), are PRHDT and FYEKMQ. The sequence was collected from an adult who was a healthcare worker with PCR-confirmed SARS-CoV-2 infection or an uninfected control (not recorded which). Recombination linked TRBV13 to TRBJ2-1; 10 of the junction bases match TRBD1. Source: whole blood, taken at baseline. The CDR3 reads CASSSSRDRGYNEQFF. In nucleotides, the sequence is TGTGCCAGCAGCTCGTCCCGGGACAGGGGCTACAATGAGCAGTTCTTC.